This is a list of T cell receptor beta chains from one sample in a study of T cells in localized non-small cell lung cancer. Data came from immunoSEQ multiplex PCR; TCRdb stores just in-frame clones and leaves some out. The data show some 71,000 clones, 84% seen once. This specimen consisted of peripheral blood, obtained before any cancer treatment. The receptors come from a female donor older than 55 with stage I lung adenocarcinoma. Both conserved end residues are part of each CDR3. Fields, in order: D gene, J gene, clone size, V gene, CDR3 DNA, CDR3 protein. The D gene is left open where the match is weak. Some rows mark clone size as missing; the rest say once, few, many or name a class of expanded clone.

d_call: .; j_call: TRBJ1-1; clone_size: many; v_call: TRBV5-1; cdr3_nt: TGCGCCAGCAGCTTGGAGCCCAGCACTGAAGCTTTCTTT; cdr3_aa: CASSLEPSTEAFF
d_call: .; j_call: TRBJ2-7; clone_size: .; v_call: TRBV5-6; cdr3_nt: TGTGCCAGCAGCTTTGGGACTCTCGGGGTATACGAGCAGTACTTC; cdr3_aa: CASSFGTLGVYEQYF
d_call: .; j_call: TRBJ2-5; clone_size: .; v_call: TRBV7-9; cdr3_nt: TGTGCCAGCAGCAGTCGGGAGACCCAGTACTTC; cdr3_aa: CASSSRETQYF
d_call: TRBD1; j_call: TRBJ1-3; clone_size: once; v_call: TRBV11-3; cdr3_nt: TGTGCCAGCAGCACCCACAGGGGCAAGACTGGAAACACCATATATTTT; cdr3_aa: CASSTHRGKTGNTIYF
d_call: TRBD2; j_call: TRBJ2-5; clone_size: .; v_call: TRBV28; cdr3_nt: TGTGCCAGCAGTTCTCCACCTTCACGGGGGAGGGAAGAGACCCAGTACTTC; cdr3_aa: CASSSPPSRGREETQYF
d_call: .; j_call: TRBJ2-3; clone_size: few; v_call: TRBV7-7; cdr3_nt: TGTGCTAGCAGCCCAAGGGAGAACACAGATACGCAGTATTTT; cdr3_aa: CASSPRENTDTQYF
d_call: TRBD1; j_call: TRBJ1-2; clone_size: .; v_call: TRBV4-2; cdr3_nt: TGTGCCAGCAGCCAAGATGGAGGGGGACAGACCTATGGCTACACCTTC; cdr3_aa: CASSQDGGGQTYGYTF
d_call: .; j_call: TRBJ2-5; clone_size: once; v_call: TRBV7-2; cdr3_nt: TGTGCCAGCAGCTTAGCGGCAGGGGTAGAGACCCAGTACTTC; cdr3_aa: CASSLAAGVETQYF
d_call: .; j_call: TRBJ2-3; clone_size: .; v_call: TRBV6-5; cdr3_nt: TGTGCCAGCAGAGGGGGATGGGCTTCAGATACGCAGTATTTT; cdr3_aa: CASRGGWASDTQYF
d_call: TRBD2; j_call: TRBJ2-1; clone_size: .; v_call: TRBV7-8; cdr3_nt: TGTGCCAGCAGCTTAGCGGTTTCGGGACTAGCGGGAGGGCCGGCCAATGAGCAGTTCTTC; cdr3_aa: CASSLAVSGLAGGPANEQFF
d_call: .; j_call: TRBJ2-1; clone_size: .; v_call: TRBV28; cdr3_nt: TGTGCCAGCAACGAGGACGACTACAATGAGCAGTTCTTC; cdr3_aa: CASNEDDYNEQFF
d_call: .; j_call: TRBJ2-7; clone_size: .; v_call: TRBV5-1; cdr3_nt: TGCGCCAGCAGCCCCCGAAGTCGCGGCTACGAGCAGTACTTC; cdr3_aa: CASSPRSRGYEQYF
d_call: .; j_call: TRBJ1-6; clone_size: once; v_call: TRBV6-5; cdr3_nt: TGTGCCGCGGCGGGCAGGGAGGGCTTGCGCCTCCACTTT; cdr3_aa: CAAAGREGLRLHF
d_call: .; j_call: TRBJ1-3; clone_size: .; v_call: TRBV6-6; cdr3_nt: TGTGCCAGCAGCCCCCCTGAGTACGGAAACACCATATATTTT; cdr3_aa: CASSPPEYGNTIYF
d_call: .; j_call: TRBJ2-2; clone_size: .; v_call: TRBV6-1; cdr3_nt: TGTGCCAGCAGTGAATCTACAAGAAACACCGGGGAGCTGTTTTTT; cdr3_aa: CASSESTRNTGELFF
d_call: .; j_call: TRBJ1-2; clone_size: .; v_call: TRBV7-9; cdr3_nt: TGTGCCAGCAGCCCGGATAGCGTGGGCTACACCTTC; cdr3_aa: CASSPDSVGYTF
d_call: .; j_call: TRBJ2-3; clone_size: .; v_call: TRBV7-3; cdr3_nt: TGTGCCAGCAGCCCCGACACTGTGCGCGCAGATACGCAGTATTTT; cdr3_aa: CASSPDTVRADTQYF
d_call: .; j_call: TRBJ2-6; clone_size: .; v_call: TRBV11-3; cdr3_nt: TGTGCCAGCAGCTTAGCGCGACCAACTGGGGCCAACGTCCTGACTTTC; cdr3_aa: CASSLARPTGANVLTF
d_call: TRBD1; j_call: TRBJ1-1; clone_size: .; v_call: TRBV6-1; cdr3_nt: TGTGCCAGCAGGGGGGACAGGGGGAACACTGAAGCTTTCTTT; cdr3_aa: CASRGDRGNTEAFF
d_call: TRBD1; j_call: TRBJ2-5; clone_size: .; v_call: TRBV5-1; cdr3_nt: TGCGCCAGCAGCTTGGGGGACAGGGATCAAGAGACCCAGTACTTC; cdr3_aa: CASSLGDRDQETQYF
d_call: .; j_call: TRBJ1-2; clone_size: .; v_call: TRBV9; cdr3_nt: TGTGCCAGCGGTAAAAAGGGCAATACGGGGGATGGCTACACCTTC; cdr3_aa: CASGKKGNTGDGYTF
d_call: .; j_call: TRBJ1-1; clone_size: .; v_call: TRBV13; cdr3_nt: TGTGCCAGCAGCTCTTACAACATGAACACTGAAGCTTTCTTT; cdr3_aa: CASSSYNMNTEAFF
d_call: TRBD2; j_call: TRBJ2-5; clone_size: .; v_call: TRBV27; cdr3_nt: TGTGCCAGCAGTTTTTGGACTAGCGGGAGGGCCTTTGAGACCCAGTACTTC; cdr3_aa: CASSFWTSGRAFETQYF
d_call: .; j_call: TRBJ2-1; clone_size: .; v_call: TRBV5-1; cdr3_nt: TGCGCCAGCAGCTTGGACCCGGTCTCCTACAATGAGCAGTTCTTC; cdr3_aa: CASSLDPVSYNEQFF
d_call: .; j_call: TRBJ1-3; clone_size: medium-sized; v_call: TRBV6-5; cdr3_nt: TGTGCCAGCAGGGGGACGGGAAACACCATATATTTT; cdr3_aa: CASRGTGNTIYF
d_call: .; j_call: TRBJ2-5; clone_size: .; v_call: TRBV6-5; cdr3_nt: TGTGCCAGCAGTTACTCGATAAGGGGACCGGAGACCCAGTACTTC; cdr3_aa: CASSYSIRGPETQYF
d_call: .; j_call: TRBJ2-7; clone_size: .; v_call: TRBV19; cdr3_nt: TGTGCCAGCCTCGGACTGTTTGTCCAGTACTTC; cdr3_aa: CASLGLFVQYF
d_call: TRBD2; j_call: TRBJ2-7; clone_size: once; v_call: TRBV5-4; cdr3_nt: TGTGCCAGCAATACATTTCTAGCGGGGGGGCCGTACGAGCAGTACTTC; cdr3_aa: CASNTFLAGGPYEQYF
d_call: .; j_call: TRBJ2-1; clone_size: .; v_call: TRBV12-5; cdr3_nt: TGTGCTAGTGGTTTAGAGGGGAGATCCAATGAGCAGTTCTTC; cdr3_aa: CASGLEGRSNEQFF